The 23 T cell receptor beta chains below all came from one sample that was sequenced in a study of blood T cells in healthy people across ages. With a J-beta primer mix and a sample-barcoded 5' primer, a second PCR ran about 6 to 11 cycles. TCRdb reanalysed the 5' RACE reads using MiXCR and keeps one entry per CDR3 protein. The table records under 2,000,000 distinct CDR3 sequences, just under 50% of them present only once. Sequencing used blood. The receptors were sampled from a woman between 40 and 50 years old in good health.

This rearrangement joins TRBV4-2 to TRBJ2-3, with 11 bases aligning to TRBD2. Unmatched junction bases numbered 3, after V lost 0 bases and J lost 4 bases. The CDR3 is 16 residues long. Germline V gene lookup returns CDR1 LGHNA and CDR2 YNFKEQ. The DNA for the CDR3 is TGTGCCAGCAGCCAAGAGTTTAGCGGGGGGGCAGATACGCAGTATTTT. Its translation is CASSQEFSGGADTQYF.

Here the CDR3 reads CSATPRQVSYNEQFF. The CDR3 DNA reads as TGCAGTGCTACCCCCCGACAGGTGTCCTACAATGAGCAGTTCTTC. The V gene is TRBV20-1, the J gene TRBJ2-1; possibly TRBD1 for D (6 bases). Germline V gene sequence: CDR1 DFQATT, CDR2 SNEGSKA (reference sequence). This CDR3 has 15 residues. Trimming cost V 4 bases and J 1 base, with 14 bases left between them.

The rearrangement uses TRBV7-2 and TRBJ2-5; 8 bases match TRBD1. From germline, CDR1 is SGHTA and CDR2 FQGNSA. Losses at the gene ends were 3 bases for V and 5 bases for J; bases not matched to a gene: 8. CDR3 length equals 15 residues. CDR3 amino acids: CASSLGQVDSETQYF. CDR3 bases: TGTGCCAGCAGCTTGGGACAGGTTGATTCGGAGACCCAGTACTTC. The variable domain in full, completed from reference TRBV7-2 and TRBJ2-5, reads GAGVSQSPSNKVTEKGKDVELRCDPISGHTALYWYRQSLGQGLEFLIYFQGNSAPDKSGLPSDRFSAERTGGSVSTLTIQRTQQEDSAVYLCASSLGQVDSETQYFGPGTRLLVL.

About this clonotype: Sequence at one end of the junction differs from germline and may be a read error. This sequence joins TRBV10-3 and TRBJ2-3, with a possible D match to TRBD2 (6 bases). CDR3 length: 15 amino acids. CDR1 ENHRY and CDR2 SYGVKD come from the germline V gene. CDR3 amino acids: CVISGTGSSADTQYF. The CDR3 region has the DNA TGTGTCATCAGTGGGACCGGGTCTAGCGCTGATACGCAGTATTTT.

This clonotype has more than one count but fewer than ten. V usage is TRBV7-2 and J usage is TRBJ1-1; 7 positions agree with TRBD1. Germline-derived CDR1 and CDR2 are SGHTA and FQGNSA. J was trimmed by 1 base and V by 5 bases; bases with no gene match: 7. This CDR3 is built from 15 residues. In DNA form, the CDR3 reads TGTGCCAGCAGCCCAAGACAGGGTGAGAACACTGAAGCTTTCTTT. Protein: CASSPRQGENTEAFF.

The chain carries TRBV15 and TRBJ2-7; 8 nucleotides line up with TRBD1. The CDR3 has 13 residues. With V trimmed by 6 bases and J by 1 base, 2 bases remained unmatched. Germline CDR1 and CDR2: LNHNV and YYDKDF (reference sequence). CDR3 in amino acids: CATSTGGSYEQYF. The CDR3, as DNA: TGTGCCACCAGTACAGGGGGGTCCTACGAGCAGTACTTC. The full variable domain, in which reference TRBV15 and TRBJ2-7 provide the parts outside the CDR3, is DAMVIQNPRYQVTQFGKPVTLSCSQTLNHNVMYWYQQKSSQAPKLLFHYYDKDFNNEADTPDNFQSRRPNTSFCFLDIRSPGLGDTAMYLCATSTGGSYEQYFGPGTRLTVT.

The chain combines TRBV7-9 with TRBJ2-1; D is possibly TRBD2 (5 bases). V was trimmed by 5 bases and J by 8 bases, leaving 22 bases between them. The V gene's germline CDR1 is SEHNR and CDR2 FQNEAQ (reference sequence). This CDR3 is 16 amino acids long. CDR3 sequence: CASSPPFEVGSDEQFF. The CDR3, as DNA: TGTGCCAGCAGCCCGCCTTTTGAGGTTGGGAGCGATGAGCAGTTCTTC. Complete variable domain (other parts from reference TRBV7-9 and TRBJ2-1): DTGVSQNPRHKITKRGQNVTFRCDPISEHNRLYWYRQTLGQGPEFLTYFQNEAQLEKSRLLSDRFSAERPKGSFSTLEIQRTEQGDSAMYLCASSPPFEVGSDEQFFGPGTRLTVL.

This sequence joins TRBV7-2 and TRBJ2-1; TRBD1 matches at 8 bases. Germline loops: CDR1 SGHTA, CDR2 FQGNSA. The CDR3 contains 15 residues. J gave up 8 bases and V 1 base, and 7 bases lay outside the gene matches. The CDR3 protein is CASSLVDRDRDEQFF. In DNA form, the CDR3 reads TGTGCCAGCAGCTTAGTGGACAGGGATCGTGATGAGCAGTTCTTC.

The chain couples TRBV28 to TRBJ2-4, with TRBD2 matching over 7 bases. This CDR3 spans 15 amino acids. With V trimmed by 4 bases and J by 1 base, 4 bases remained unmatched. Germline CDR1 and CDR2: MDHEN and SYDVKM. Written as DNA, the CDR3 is TGTGCCAGCAGTTCCCGGACTAGGGCCAAAAACATTCAGTACTTC. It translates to CASSSRTRAKNIQYF.

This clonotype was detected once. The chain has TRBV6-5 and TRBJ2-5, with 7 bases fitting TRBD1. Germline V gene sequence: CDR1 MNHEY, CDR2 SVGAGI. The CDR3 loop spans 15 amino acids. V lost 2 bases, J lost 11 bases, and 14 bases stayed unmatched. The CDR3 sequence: CASSYRRTGRGEQYF. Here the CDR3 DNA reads TGTGCCAGCAGTTACCGGCGGACAGGCCGTGGAGAGCAGTACTTC.

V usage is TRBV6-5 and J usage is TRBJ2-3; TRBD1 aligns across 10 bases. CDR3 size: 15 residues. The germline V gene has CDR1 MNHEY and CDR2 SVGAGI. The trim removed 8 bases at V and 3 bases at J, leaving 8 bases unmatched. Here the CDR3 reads CASHRQGAGTDTQYF. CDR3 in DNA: TGTGCCAGCCACCGACAGGGGGCGGGTACAGATACGCAGTATTTT.

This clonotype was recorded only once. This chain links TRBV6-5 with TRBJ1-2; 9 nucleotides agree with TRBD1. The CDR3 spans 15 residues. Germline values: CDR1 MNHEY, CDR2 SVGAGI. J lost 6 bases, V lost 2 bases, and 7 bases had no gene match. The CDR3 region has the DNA TGTGCCAGCAGTTACCCAGGGACAGGGAGGAATGGCTACACCTTC. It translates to CASSYPGTGRNGYTF.

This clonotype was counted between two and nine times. As DNA, the CDR3 is TGCGCCAGCAGCCTGTCCCGAGCAGGGGCGCAAGAGACCCAGTACTTC. Its protein is CASSLSRAGAQETQYF. J is TRBJ2-5 and V is TRBV4-3; D might be TRBD1 (6 bases). Germline V gene lookup returns CDR1 LGHNA and CDR2 YSLEER. The CDR3 is 16 residues long. Trimming left V 4 bases short and J 2 bases short, with 17 bases between.

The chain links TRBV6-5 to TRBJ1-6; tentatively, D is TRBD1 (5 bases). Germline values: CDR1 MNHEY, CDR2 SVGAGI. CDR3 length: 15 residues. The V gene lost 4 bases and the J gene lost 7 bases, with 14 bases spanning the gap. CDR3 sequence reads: CASSSQGPINSPLHF. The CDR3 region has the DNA TGTGCCAGCAGTTCTCAGGGACCGATCAATTCACCCCTCCACTTT.

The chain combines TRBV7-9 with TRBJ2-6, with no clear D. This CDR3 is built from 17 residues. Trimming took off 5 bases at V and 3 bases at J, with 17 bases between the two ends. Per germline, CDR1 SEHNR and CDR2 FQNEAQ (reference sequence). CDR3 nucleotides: TGTGCCAGCAGCCTACATTCAGGAATTGGTGGGGCCAACGTCCTGACTTTC. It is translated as CASSLHSGIGGANVLTF.

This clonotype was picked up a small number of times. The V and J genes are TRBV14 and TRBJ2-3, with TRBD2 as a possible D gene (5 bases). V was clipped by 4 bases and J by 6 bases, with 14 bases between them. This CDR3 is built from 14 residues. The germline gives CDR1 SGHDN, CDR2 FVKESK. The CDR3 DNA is TGTGCCAGCAGCCTAGTAGGAGGCTGGGATACGCAGTATTTT. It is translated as CASSLVGGWDTQYF.

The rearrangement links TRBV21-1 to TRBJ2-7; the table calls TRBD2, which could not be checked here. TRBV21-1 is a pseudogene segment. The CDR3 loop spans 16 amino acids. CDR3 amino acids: CASSKDRGTNSYEQYF. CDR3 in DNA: TGTGCCAGCAGCAAAGATAGAGGGACCAACTCCTACGAGCAGTACTTC.

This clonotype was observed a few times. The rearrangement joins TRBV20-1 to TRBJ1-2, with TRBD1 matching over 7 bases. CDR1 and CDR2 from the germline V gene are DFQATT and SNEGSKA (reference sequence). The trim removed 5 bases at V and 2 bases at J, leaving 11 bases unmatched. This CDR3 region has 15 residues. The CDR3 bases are TGCAGTGCTCTACCGACGGGACAGCTGAACTATGGCTACACCTTC. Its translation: CSALPTGQLNYGYTF.

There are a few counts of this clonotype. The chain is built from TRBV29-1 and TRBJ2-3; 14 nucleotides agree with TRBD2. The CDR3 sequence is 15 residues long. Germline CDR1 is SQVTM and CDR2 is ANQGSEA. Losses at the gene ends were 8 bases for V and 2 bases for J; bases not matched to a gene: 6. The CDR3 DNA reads TGCAGCCAGACTAGCGGGGGGGCCGACACAGATACGCAGTATTTT. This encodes CSQTSGGADTDTQYF.

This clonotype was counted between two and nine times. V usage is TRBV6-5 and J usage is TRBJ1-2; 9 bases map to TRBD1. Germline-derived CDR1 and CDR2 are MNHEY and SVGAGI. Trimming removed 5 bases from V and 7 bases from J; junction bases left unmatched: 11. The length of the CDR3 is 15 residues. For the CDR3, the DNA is TGTGCCAGCAGTCCCCAAATGGGGACAGGGTCTGGCTACACCTTC. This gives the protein CASSPQMGTGSGYTF.

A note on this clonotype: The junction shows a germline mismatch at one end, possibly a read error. CDR3 protein: CASSFNRGAHYSYTF. The CDR3 nucleotides are TGTGCCAGCAGTTTCAATCGGGGGGCCCACTATAGCTACACCTTC. V usage is TRBV12-3 or TRBV12-4 and J usage is TRBJ1-2; tentative D call: TRBD1 (6 bases). The CDR3 is 15 residues long.

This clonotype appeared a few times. The CDR3 nucleotides read TGCAGTGCTCCTCGTGAGGGAGGGGTGCAGCAGTACTTC. Its protein product is CSAPREGGVQQYF. V gene TRBV20-1 combines with J gene TRBJ2-7, with 7 bases matching TRBD2. The CDR3 consists of 13 residues. V was clipped by 5 bases and J by 8 bases; unmatched bases: 12. Germline CDR1 is DFQATT and CDR2 is SNEGSKA (reference sequence).

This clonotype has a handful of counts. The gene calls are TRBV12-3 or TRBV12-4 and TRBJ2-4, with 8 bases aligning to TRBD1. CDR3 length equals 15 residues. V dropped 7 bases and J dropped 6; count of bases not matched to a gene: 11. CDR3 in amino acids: CASTSNRGEGNIQYF. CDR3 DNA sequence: TGTGCCAGCACTTCTAACAGGGGGGAAGGAAACATTCAGTACTTC.